The table lists the clone carrying this T cell receptor beta chain with many counts. Its antigen remains unidentified. CDR3 size: 17 residues. V trimming: 7 bases; J trimming: 1 base; junction bases outside the gene matches: 14. CDR1 and CDR2 (germline): ENHRY, SYGVKD. The data derive from a study of CD8 T cells in ankylosing spondylitis. Study outcomes and limitations: Some motif variants had been reported before (in reactive arthritis synovial fluid and blood). Disease-linked clones were reportedly significantly enriched in matched ankylosing spondylitis synovial fluid.

TCRdb called the 5' RACE reads again in MiXCR, with one record for every CDR3 protein. This table holds approximately 260,000 distinct CDR3 sequences, about 9.1% found once. This sequence originates from a male donor with ankylosing spondylitis or in good health (not recorded which). The V and J genes are TRBV10-3 and TRBJ2-3; 7 nucleotides align to TRBD2. The material sequenced was blood, either unsorted or a sorted T cell fraction (not recorded which). CDR3 in DNA: TGTGCCATCACCGATAGCGGGCGAGTATCTCGCACAGATACGCAGTATTTT. Amino acid sequence: CAITDSGRVSRTDTQYF.